Below, 30 T cell receptor beta chains from the same sample are listed, as sequenced in a study of shared clonotypes between healthy human individuals. Positive CCR7 selection of CD45RO-negative cells yielded the naive CD8 cells, and terminally differentiated effector memory CD45RA+ cells were excluded. Data came from immunoSEQ multiplex PCR; TCRdb stores just in-frame clones and leaves some out. The sample includes about 2.1 million clones, around 95% of them seen just once. Material for sequencing was naive CD8+ T cells from PBMCs. The source of these receptors is a man in his late teens or twenties in good health. Some clones in this sample may be carry-over from other donors' samples.

The chain combines TRBV7-9 with TRBJ2-3; 8 bases align to TRBD2. Germline lookup yields CDR1 SEHNR and CDR2 FQNEAQ (reference sequence). J was trimmed by 4 bases and V by 10 bases; bases with no gene match: 7. The length of the CDR3 is 13 residues. Here the CDR3 reads CANHEREPDTQYF. DNA for the CDR3: TGTGCCAACCACGAGCGGGAGCCAGATACGCAGTATTTT.

On this clone itself: This sample includes further DNA sequences coding for the same CDR3. The chain has TRBV5-6 and TRBJ2-7, with TRBD1 as a possible D gene (6 bases). Germline V gives CDR1 SGHDT, CDR2 YYEEEE. The CDR3 loop spans 12 amino acids. V gave up 5 bases and J gave up 1 base, with 7 bases separating them. The CDR3 bases are TGTGCCAGCAGTGGGACATCCTACGAGCAGTACTTC. It is translated as CASSGTSYEQYF.

The chain couples TRBV15 to TRBJ2-7; 8 positions agree with TRBD1. Unmatched junction bases numbered 11, after V lost 5 bases and J lost 5 bases. Germline CDR1 LNHNV, CDR2 YYDKDF (reference sequence). The CDR3 consists of 15 residues. The DNA for the CDR3 is TGTGCCACCAGCGAAATCCGGACAGGGCGGCACGAGCAGTACTTC. This codes for CATSEIRTGRHEQYF.

V gene TRBV4-1 combines with J gene TRBJ1-1, with D perhaps TRBD1 (6 bases). The CDR3 contains 15 residues. V lost 1 base, J lost 5 bases, and 14 bases lay in between. CDR1 and CDR2 (germline): MGHRA, YSYEKL. CDR3 nucleotide sequence: TGCGCCAGCAGCCAAGTGCGGCAGGGGAGAACTGAAGCTTTCTTT. Amino acids: CASSQVRQGRTEAFF.

The gene calls are TRBV25-1 and TRBJ2-7; a possible D gene is TRBD2 (6 bases). Germline values: CDR1 MGHDK, CDR2 SYGVNS. Trimming removed 7 bases at V and 4 bases at J, with 17 bases between. The CDR3 contains 14 residues. CDR3 in amino acids: CASTPRGGGYEQYF. The DNA for the CDR3 is TGTGCCAGCACCCCTCGGGGTGGGGGGTACGAGCAGTACTTC.

CDR3 sequence (DNA): TGTGCCAGCAGCTTAATGGGGACGGATACGCAGTATTTT. Its protein is CASSLMGTDTQYF. The J gene is TRBJ2-3, the V gene TRBV7-6; D could derive from TRBD1 or TRBD2 (5 bases each). Germline CDR1 reads SGHVS; CDR2 reads FNYEAQ. The CDR3 runs to 13 residues. Between the trimmed V and J ends, which lost 2 bases and 6 bases, there was a span of 9 bases.

This sequence joins TRBV25-1 and TRBJ2-7, with 7 bases that match TRBD2. Germline-derived CDR1 and CDR2 are MGHDK and SYGVNS. The CDR3 is made up of 14 amino acids. The ends lost 1 base at V and 2 bases at J; junction bases unmatched: 2. The CDR3 region is CASSEWAGAYEQYF. In nucleotides, the CDR3 is TGTGCCAGCAGTGAATGGGCGGGGGCCTACGAGCAGTACTTC.

This chain uses TRBV27 with TRBJ1-5; maybe TRBD1 (5 bases). The CDR3 consists of 14 residues. Germline V gives CDR1 MNHEY, CDR2 SMNVEV (reference sequence). Trimming shortened V by 2 bases and J by 5 bases, and 10 bases separated the two germline ends. Written as DNA, the CDR3 is TGTGCCAGCAGTTTACGAGGGGTGGATCAGCCCCAGCATTTT. Translating gives CASSLRGVDQPQHF.

V is TRBV27 and J is TRBJ1-1; D is perhaps TRBD1 (5 bases). The CDR3 has 17 amino acids. Per germline, CDR1 MNHEY and CDR2 SMNVEV (reference sequence). V was cut by 0 bases and J by 0 bases, with 14 bases left in between. CDR3: CASSLSPGSGLNTEAFF. CDR3 DNA: TGTGCCAGCAGTTTATCGCCAGGGAGTGGGCTGAACACTGAAGCTTTCTTT.

The chain carries TRBV13 and TRBJ2-1, with D possibly being TRBD1 (5 bases). The CDR3 sequence is 13 residues long. V shed 4 bases and J shed 7 bases, with 11 bases lying between them. The germline V gene encodes CDR1 PRHDT and CDR2 FYEKMQ (reference sequence). The CDR3 spells CASSSQVGNEQFF. The CDR3 DNA sequence: TGTGCCAGCAGCTCACAGGTTGGGAATGAGCAGTTCTTC.

J is TRBJ2-7 and V is TRBV27; 14 bases are shared with TRBD2. The CDR3 totals 15 residues. V gave up 5 bases and J gave up 5 bases; unmatched junction bases: 5. The germline V gene encodes CDR1 MNHEY and CDR2 SMNVEV (reference sequence). The CDR3 reads CASSGGLAGVNEQYF. CDR3 sequence (DNA): TGTGCCAGCAGTGGGGGACTAGCGGGAGTTAACGAGCAGTACTTC.

V gene TRBV4-3 combines with J gene TRBJ1-2; TRBD1 is a possible D gene (6 bases). V gave up 0 bases and J gave up 6 bases, with 23 bases separating them. Germline CDR1 is LGHNA and CDR2 is YSLEER. The CDR3 runs to 18 residues. CDR3 loop: CASSQEGHLRDLVNGYTF. The CDR3 region has the DNA TGCGCCAGCAGCCAAGAGGGACACTTGAGGGACTTGGTTAATGGCTACACCTTC.

About this clone: At the DNA level, this CDR3 is encoded by other sequences in the same sample as well. This chain links TRBV28 with TRBJ2-1; 8 nucleotides match TRBD2. The CDR3 is 15 residues long. Per the germline V gene, CDR1 is MDHEN and CDR2 is SYDVKM. The V and J ends lost 5 bases and 0 bases, in that order; junction bases with no gene match: 3. The CDR3 protein is CASSRSGSSYNEQFF. The CDR3 nucleotides are TGTGCCAGCAGTCGAAGCGGGAGCTCCTACAATGAGCAGTTCTTC.

The chain's CDR3 is CASSGSQGGRETQYF. The CDR3 nucleotides are TGTGCCAGCAGCGGCTCACAGGGTGGAAGAGAGACCCAGTACTTC. This chain uses TRBV7-8 with TRBJ2-5; D possibly corresponds to TRBD1 (6 bases). This CDR3 spans 15 amino acids. Germline-derived CDR1 and CDR2 are SGHVS and FQNEAQ. V was pared by 5 bases and J by 4 bases, with 17 bases between.

V and J are TRBV11-1 and TRBJ2-7, with 7 nucleotides matching TRBD2. Germline trimming cut 3 bases from V and 5 bases from J; bases unmatched to any gene: 13. Germline CDR1 reads SGHAT; CDR2 reads FQDESV (reference sequence). The CDR3 sequence is 16 residues long. This CDR3 is CASSLGEGGLSNEQYF. The CDR3 nucleotides read TGTGCCAGCAGCTTGGGAGAGGGAGGGCTTTCGAACGAGCAGTACTTC.

The chain recombines TRBV28 with TRBJ2-4, with 9 bases fitting TRBD1. The length of the CDR3 is 12 residues. Per the germline V gene, CDR1 is MDHEN and CDR2 is SYDVKM. V lost 10 bases to trimming and J lost 5 bases; unmatched junction nucleotides: 3. The CDR3 reads CATRTGENIQYF. The DNA for the CDR3 is TGTGCCACCCGGACAGGGGAAAACATTCAGTACTTC.

The chain recombines TRBV4-2 with TRBJ1-2; 7 bases line up with TRBD1. Trimming cost V 0 bases and J 4 bases; bases outside gene matches: 17. CDR1 is LGHNA, CDR2 YNFKEQ, per germline. The CDR3 is 19 amino acids. The CDR3 coding sequence is TGTGCCAGCAGCCAAGACCCGAATTTGGAGGGGGCAGTGGGCTATGGCTACACCTTC. Protein sequence: CASSQDPNLEGAVGYGYTF.

This clone was counted a single time. The chain carries TRBV6-5 and TRBJ2-5, with unresolved D. Germline V CDR1 and CDR2: MNHEY, SVGAGI. The germline V and J ends were trimmed by 0 bases and 4 bases, with 9 bases remaining between them. The CDR3 has 14 amino acids. CDR3 in DNA: TGTGCCAGCAGTTACTCAGGTGCAGGAGAGACCCAGTACTTC. Translating it yields CASSYSGAGETQYF.

The rearrangement joins TRBV9 to TRBJ1-3; D possibly corresponds to TRBD1 (5 bases). CDR3 length equals 15 residues. Germline V CDR1 and CDR2: SGDLS, YYNGEE. Trimming took off 3 bases at V and 2 bases at J, with 12 bases between the two ends. The CDR3 DNA reads TGTGCCAGCAGCGCCTACGACAGCCCTGGAAACACCATATATTTT. Translation gives CASSAYDSPGNTIYF.

This chain connects TRBV29-1 to TRBJ2-1; TRBD1 aligns across 7 bases. Per the germline V gene, CDR1 is SQVTM and CDR2 is ANQGSEA. The CDR3 is made up of 15 amino acids. With 6 bases clipped from V and 3 bases from J, the junction kept 11 bases outside the gene matches. The CDR3 protein is CSVGQRFPVYNEQFF. The DNA for the CDR3 is TGCAGCGTGGGACAGAGGTTCCCGGTCTACAATGAGCAGTTCTTC.

The chain has TRBV9 and TRBJ2-7; D is perhaps TRBD2 (6 bases). This CDR3 is built from 15 residues. Per germline, CDR1 SGDLS and CDR2 YYNGEE. The V and J ends lost 3 bases and 6 bases respectively, with 19 bases between them. CDR3 bases: TGTGCCAGCAGCGGGGGGGACCGTCCTCCGAGCGAGCAGTACTTC. Translating it yields CASSGGDRPPSEQYF.

The rearrangement joins TRBV15 to TRBJ1-2; perhaps TRBD1 as D (6 bases). The germline V gene has CDR1 LNHNV and CDR2 YYDKDF (reference sequence). This CDR3 is built from 16 residues. The V end was cut by 0 bases, the J end by 2 bases, with 13 bases between. Written as DNA, the CDR3 is TGTGCCACCAGCAGAGACCTAACTCAGGGGAACTATGGCTACACCTTC. This gives the protein CATSRDLTQGNYGYTF.

About this clone itself: Different DNA sequences within this sample yield the same CDR3. J is TRBJ2-7 and V is TRBV27; D remains ambiguous. Germline CDR1 MNHEY, CDR2 SMNVEV (reference sequence). The germline V and J ends were trimmed by 3 bases and 5 bases, with 8 bases remaining between them. This CDR3 region has 12 residues. The CDR3 here is CASSLGGHEQYF. The CDR3, as DNA: TGTGCCAGCAGTTTGGGTGGGCACGAGCAGTACTTC.

V usage is TRBV7-9 and J usage is TRBJ1-1; possible D gene TRBD1, 5 bases. CDR3 length equals 12 residues. V lost 3 bases to trimming and J lost 11 bases, with 13 bases between them. Germline CDR1 is SEHNR and CDR2 is FQNEAQ (reference sequence). The CDR3 protein is CASSFGADGAFF. The CDR3 DNA follows: TGTGCCAGCAGCTTCGGGGCGGATGGGGCTTTCTTT.

V is TRBV19 and J is TRBJ1-4; D possibly corresponds to TRBD1 (5 bases). The germline V and J ends were trimmed by 5 bases and 0 bases, with 13 bases remaining between them. Germline V gives CDR1 LNHDA, CDR2 SQIVND (reference sequence). The CDR3 length is 16 residues. CDR3 DNA sequence: TGTGCCAGTAGTTGGCAGGGCCGCACAACTAATGAAAAACTGTTTTTT. Protein product: CASSWQGRTTNEKLFF.

Here the CDR3 reads CASSQQGEAFF. For the CDR3, the DNA is TGTGCCAGCAGCCAGCAGGGTGAAGCTTTCTTT. This chain connects TRBV7-9 to TRBJ1-1; possibly TRBD1 for D (5 bases). V was cut by 5 bases and J by 7 bases, with 8 bases left in between. Germline V CDR1 and CDR2: SEHNR, FQNEAQ (reference sequence). The CDR3 covers 11 residues. The full variable domain, its missing parts supplied by reference TRBV7-9 and TRBJ1-1, is DTGVSQNPRHKITKRGQNVTFRCDPISEHNRLYWYRQTLGQGPEFLTYFQNEAQLEKSRLLSDRFSAERPKGSFSTLEIQRTEQGDSAMYLCASSQQGEAFFGQGTRLTVV.

The CDR3 region is CASSYRGWDSPLHF. In nucleotides, the CDR3 is TGTGCCAGCAGTTACCGGGGCTGGGATTCACCCCTCCACTTT. The chain has TRBV6-6 and TRBJ1-6; weak D call: TRBD1 (5 bases). The CDR3 loop spans 14 amino acids. The V end lost 2 bases, the J end lost 8 bases, and 10 bases lay between the germline ends. The germline gives CDR1 MNHNY, CDR2 SVGAGI (reference sequence).

This chain uses TRBV7-8 with TRBJ2-3; no firm D call. The germline V gene has CDR1 SGHVS and CDR2 FQNEAQ. Trimming removed 0 bases from V and 4 bases from J, with 11 bases in between. The CDR3 has 15 amino acids. The CDR3 nucleotides read TGTGCCAGCAGCTTAGCGCGAGTACACGCAGATACGCAGTATTTT. This encodes CASSLARVHADTQYF.

V gene TRBV28 combines with J gene TRBJ2-2; 11 nucleotides align to TRBD1. The CDR3 is 16 amino acids. J lost 6 bases, V lost 7 bases, and 10 bases had no gene match. Germline V gene lookup returns CDR1 MDHEN and CDR2 SYDVKM. The CDR3, as DNA: TGTGCCAGCACCCCATCGGACAGGGGGCAGGCCGGGGAGCTGTTTTTT. Protein sequence: CASTPSDRGQAGELFF.

This clone appeared a single time. The chain is built from TRBV7-2 and TRBJ2-7, with TRBD2 identical over 9 bases. CDR1 is SGHTA and CDR2 is FQGNSA in the germline V gene. Losses at the gene ends were 0 bases for V and 7 bases for J; bases not matched to a gene: 7. The CDR3 is 15 residues long. The CDR3 DNA sequence: TGTGCCAGCAGCTTAGCTGCGGGAGGGGCGGTGGAGCAGTACTTC. Translation gives CASSLAAGGAVEQYF.